The clone carrying this T cell receptor beta chain was counted at least ten times. What was amplified from RNA transcripts were TCR beta CDR3 regions. The HTBI primer set was used in a first-round RT-PCR of the TCR CDR3. MiXCR, applied by TCRdb to the multiplex PCR reads, yields one record per CDR3 protein. Of 250,000 to 300,000 distinct CDR3 sequences listed, roughly 13% were seen once; the top ten hold about 8%. This sample stems from a study of T cells in Graves' hyperthyroidism and ophthalmopathy. The CDR3 runs 16 residues. The germline V gene has CDR1 SGHTS and CDR2 YDEGEE. The germline V and J ends were trimmed by 3 bases and 10 bases, with 23 bases remaining between them.

This rearrangement joins TRBV5-8 to TRBJ2-1, with D perhaps TRBD1 or TRBD2 (5 bases each). The TCR was taken from a woman aged 25-40 years with Graves' hyperthyroidism that later progressed to Graves' ophthalmopathy. What was sequenced was blood. CDR3 nucleotides: TGTGCCAGCAGCTCGTCCGGGACCGTCGTCTTTCGGGAGCAGTTCTTC. Its translation: CASSSSGTVVFREQFF.